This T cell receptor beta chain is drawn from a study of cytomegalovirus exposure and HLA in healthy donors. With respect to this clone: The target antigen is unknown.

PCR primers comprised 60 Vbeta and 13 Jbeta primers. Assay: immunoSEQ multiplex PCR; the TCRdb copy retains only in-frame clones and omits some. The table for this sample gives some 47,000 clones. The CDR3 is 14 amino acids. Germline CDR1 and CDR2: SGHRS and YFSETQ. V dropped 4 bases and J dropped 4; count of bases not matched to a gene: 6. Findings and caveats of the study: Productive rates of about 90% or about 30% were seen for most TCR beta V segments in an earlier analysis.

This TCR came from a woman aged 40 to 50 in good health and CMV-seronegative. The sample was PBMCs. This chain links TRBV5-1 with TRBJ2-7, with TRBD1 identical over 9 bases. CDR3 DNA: TGCGCCAGCAGCGCACAGGGGGCGAAGTACGAGCAGTACTTC. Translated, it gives CASSAQGAKYEQYF.